Below, 17 T cell receptor beta chains from the same sample are listed, as sequenced in a study of T cell responses to AZD1222 COVID-19 vaccine. Clones were sequenced by immunoSEQ multiplex PCR, and TCRdb holds only the in-frame ones, with some missing. The data show roughly 130,000 clones, with about 91% seen just once and about 2.7% held by the top ten. The source material was peripheral blood, sampled on day 0 of AZD1222 vaccination. These receptors all stem from an adult in good health.

CDR3 residues: CASSEVTRGPGYTF. The CDR3 DNA sequence: TGTGCCAGCAGTGAAGTAACCCGGGGGCCAGGCTACACCTTC. The chain recombines TRBV2 with TRBJ1-2; possibly TRBD1 for D (6 bases). V gave up 1 base and J gave up 8 bases, with 14 bases separating them. This CDR3 has 14 amino acids. From germline, CDR1 is SNHLY and CDR2 FYNNEI.

The V call is TRBV9, the J call TRBJ2-7; D unresolved. This CDR3 has 16 residues. V lost 3 bases, J lost 4 bases, and 20 bases lay in between. Per germline, CDR1 SGDLS and CDR2 YYNGEE. CDR3 nucleotide sequence: TGTGCCAGCAGCGCTCCCCGAGAGGCGGCGTTTTACGAGCAGTACTTC. Encoded protein: CASSAPREAAFYEQYF.

The J gene is TRBJ2-7, the V gene TRBV5-4, with 7 bases lining up with TRBD1. The CDR3 contains 16 residues. V shed 5 bases and J 0 bases; nucleotides not matched to a gene: 11. CDR1 SGHNT and CDR2 YYREEE come from the germline V gene (reference sequence). CDR3 sequence: CASSQGRQGLSYEQYF. The CDR3 region has the DNA TGTGCCAGCAGTCAGGGCCGACAGGGCCTCTCCTACGAGCAGTACTTC.

The J gene is TRBJ2-1, the V gene TRBV4-2, with 11 bases matching TRBD2. CDR3 size: 16 residues. Germline V gives CDR1 LGHNA, CDR2 YNFKEQ. Trimming cost V 4 bases and J 7 bases; bases outside gene matches: 9. This CDR3 reads CASSPLLAGVGNEQFF. For the CDR3, the DNA is TGTGCCAGCAGCCCCTTACTAGCGGGAGTCGGAAATGAGCAGTTCTTC.

The chain has TRBV7-9 and TRBJ1-4, with D perhaps matching TRBD1 (6 bases). The CDR3 has 15 amino acids. CDR1 is SEHNR and CDR2 is FQNEAQ in the germline V gene (reference sequence). Trimming took off 5 bases at V and 6 bases at J, with 16 bases between the two ends. DNA of the CDR3: TGTGCCAGCAGCCCCTGGTCCGGGGGCGATGAAAAACTGTTTTTT. It is translated as CASSPWSGGDEKLFF.

The V and J genes are TRBV7-9 and TRBJ2-7; TRBD1 matches at 12 bases. Germline lookup yields CDR1 SEHNR and CDR2 FQNEAQ (reference sequence). V was pared by 0 bases and J by 4 bases, with 1 base of the junction left unmatched. The CDR3 has 15 amino acids. Written as DNA, the CDR3 is TGTGCCAGCAGCTTAGCGGGACAGGGGGCTTACGAGCAGTACTTC. Protein: CASSLAGQGAYEQYF.

This chain joins TRBV4-1 and TRBJ2-7; D is ambiguous. The V and J ends lost 4 bases and 1 base respectively, with 17 bases between them. Germline V gene data show CDR1 as MGHRA and CDR2 as YSYEKL. The CDR3 extends over 16 amino acids. The CDR3 protein is CASSPVPEVRSYEQYF. As DNA, the CDR3 is TGCGCCAGCAGCCCCGTTCCAGAAGTACGTTCCTACGAGCAGTACTTC.

This chain joins TRBV5-1 and TRBJ2-1; a possible D gene is TRBD1 (5 bases). CDR1 and CDR2 (germline): SGHRS, YFSETQ. V was trimmed by 1 base and J by 4 bases, leaving 12 bases between them. CDR3 length equals 15 residues. The chain's CDR3 is CASSLQGRAYNEQFF. For the CDR3, the DNA is TGCGCCAGCAGCTTGCAGGGCCGAGCATACAATGAGCAGTTCTTC.

The chain joins TRBV7-9 to TRBJ1-2; D is uncertain. Germline V gives CDR1 SEHNR, CDR2 FQNEAQ (reference sequence). The CDR3 covers 14 residues. V was cut by 2 bases and J by 1 base, with 8 bases left in between. CDR3 loop: CASSLSMLNYGYTF. Written as DNA, the CDR3 is TGTGCCAGCAGCTTAAGTATGCTTAACTATGGCTACACCTTC.

J is TRBJ2-5 and V is TRBV5-4; possible D gene TRBD2, 6 bases. Per the germline V gene, CDR1 is SGHNT and CDR2 is YYREEE (reference sequence). CDR3 size: 14 residues. Trimming cost V 1 base and J 10 bases, with 17 bases left between them. The CDR3: CASSLTGDPRDQYF. The CDR3 nucleotides read TGTGCCAGCAGCTTGACGGGGGACCCGAGGGACCAGTACTTC.

The chain links TRBV5-4 to TRBJ2-5; D call uncertain. Germline lookup yields CDR1 SGHNT and CDR2 YYREEE (reference sequence). Trimming stripped 0 bases from V and 2 bases from J, with 8 bases between. The CDR3 consists of 14 residues. CDR3 amino acids: CASSLARGQETQYF. The CDR3 DNA is TGTGCCAGCAGCTTGGCACGTGGACAAGAGACCCAGTACTTC.

This clone appeared once. In DNA form, the CDR3 reads TGCGCCAGCAGCTTTGGAGCACAGGGAGGCGATTACACCTTC. Translated: CASSFGAQGGDYTF. The chain carries TRBV5-1 and TRBJ1-2, with a weak D call TRBD1 (6 bases). This CDR3 comprises 14 residues. Germline assignment: CDR1 SGHRS and CDR2 YFSETQ. The V end lost 2 bases, the J end lost 11 bases, and 19 bases lay between the germline ends.

The chain recombines TRBV2 with TRBJ2-5; 16 nucleotides match TRBD2. The ends lost 6 bases at V and 11 bases at J; junction bases unmatched: 9. This CDR3 is 15 amino acids long. From germline, CDR1 is SNHLY and CDR2 FYNNEI. CDR3 loop: CASRPGLAGGGSQYF. The CDR3 DNA sequence: TGTGCCAGCAGGCCGGGACTAGCGGGAGGGGGGAGTCAGTACTTC.

V is TRBV19 and J is TRBJ1-1; no reliable D call. There are 13 residues in the CDR3. CDR1 is LNHDA, CDR2 SQIVND, per germline (reference sequence). Trimming left V 4 bases short and J 4 bases short, with 10 bases between. The DNA for the CDR3 is TGTGCCAGTAGTAGTGTGAGAGGCACTGAAGCTTTCTTT. Protein sequence: CASSSVRGTEAFF.

The rearrangement links TRBV2 to TRBJ2-7, with 15 bases identical to TRBD2. Germline loops: CDR1 SNHLY, CDR2 FYNNEI. The length of the CDR3 is 16 residues. Unmatched junction bases numbered 5, after V lost 6 bases and J lost 2 bases. The CDR3: CASRGLAGGSAYEQYF. The CDR3 bases are TGTGCCAGCAGGGGACTAGCGGGAGGAAGCGCCTACGAGCAGTACTTC.

The rearrangement uses TRBV7-2 and TRBJ2-1; no firm D call. This CDR3 region has 14 residues. Per the germline V gene, CDR1 is SGHTA and CDR2 is FQGNSA. Trimming removed 2 bases at V and 6 bases at J, with 11 bases between. The CDR3 loop is CASSLSGSANEQFF. The CDR3 DNA reads as TGTGCCAGCAGCTTATCGGGTTCGGCCAATGAGCAGTTCTTC.

This clone was counted once. V is TRBV15 and J is TRBJ2-2, with 7 bases that match TRBD2. The CDR3 has 14 amino acids. V gave up 5 bases and J gave up 5 bases; unmatched junction bases: 5. Germline CDR1 LNHNV, CDR2 YYDKDF (reference sequence). The CDR3 DNA follows: TGTGCCACCAGCCGCGGGGGTGAGACCGGGGAGCTGTTTTTT. It codes for CATSRGGETGELFF.